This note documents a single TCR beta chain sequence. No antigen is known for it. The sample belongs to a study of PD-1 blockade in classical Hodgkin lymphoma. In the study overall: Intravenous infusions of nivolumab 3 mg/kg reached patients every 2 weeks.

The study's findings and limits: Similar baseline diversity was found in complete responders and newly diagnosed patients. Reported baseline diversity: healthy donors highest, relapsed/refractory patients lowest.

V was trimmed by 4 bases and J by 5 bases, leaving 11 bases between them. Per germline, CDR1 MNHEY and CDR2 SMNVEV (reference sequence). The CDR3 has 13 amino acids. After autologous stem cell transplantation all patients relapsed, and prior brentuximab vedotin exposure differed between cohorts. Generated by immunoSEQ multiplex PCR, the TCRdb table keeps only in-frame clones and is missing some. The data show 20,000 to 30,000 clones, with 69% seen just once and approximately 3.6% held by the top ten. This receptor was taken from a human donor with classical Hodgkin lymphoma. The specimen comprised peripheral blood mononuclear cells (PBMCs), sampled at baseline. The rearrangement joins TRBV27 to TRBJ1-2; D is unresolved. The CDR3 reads CASSSGPEYGYTF. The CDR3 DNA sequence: TGTGCCAGCAGTTCCGGGCCGGAGTATGGCTACACCTTC.